This TCR beta chain originates from a study of cytomegalovirus exposure and HLA in healthy donors. Background on the study: One earlier analysis, a look at around 170 million T cells, found 100 million to 130 million unique TCR beta sequences.

This clone was counted only a few times. The target antigen is unknown. Trimming took 8 bases from V and 6 from J, leaving 16 bases between them. The CDR3 has 13 amino acids. Germline V lookup: CDR1 MNHEY, CDR2 SVGAGI. Study-level points and caveats: In a later analysis, TCR beta V- and J-gene trimming was associated with a missense DCLRE1C variant.

A multiplex PCR was run with 60 Vbeta primers and 13 Jbeta primers. Sequencing was performed with immunoSEQ multiplex PCR; in TCRdb, only in-frame clones are kept and a portion is missing. In the table there are roughly 56,000 clones, around 81% of which are singletons. The clonotype comes from a boy aged 5 to 17 in good health and CMV-seropositive. Specimen: PBMCs. The chain couples TRBV6-5 to TRBJ1-1; D may be TRBD1 (5 bases). The CDR3 DNA sequence: TGTGCCAGCCGACTCCTCGGGGGGTCTGAAGCTTTCTTT. Translated: CASRLLGGSEAFF.